The T cell receptor (beta chain) under discussion was sequenced for a study of cytomegalovirus exposure and HLA in healthy donors. The assay was immunoSEQ multiplex PCR, and TCRdb's table has in-frame clones only and misses some. The repertoire holds 100,000 to 120,000 clones, with approximately 86% as singletons. Study results and caveats: TCR beta chains numbering some 160 were designated cytomegalovirus-associated. Researchers reported that three CMV-associated chains were confirmed in vitro as CMV antigen-specific. The TCR clusters that emerged in the first cohort tended, a later analysis found, to co-occur in the approximately 130 validation repertoires.

The donors were members of the validation cohort comprising about 130 subjects, separate from the approximately 670-subject first cohort. Worth noting for this clone: Its matching antigen is unknown.

The clonotype was recovered from a woman aged 18 to 35 in good health and CMV-seropositive. The sample was PBMCs.

The CDR3, as DNA: TGTGCCAGTAGTTCCTGGGGACAGGGACTTGAAGCTTTCTTT. Its translation: CASSSWGQGLEAFF. The chain couples TRBV19 to TRBJ1-1; 9 bases match TRBD1. J gave up 7 bases and V 5 bases, and 8 bases lay outside the gene matches. CDR1 and CDR2 from the germline V gene are LNHDA and SQIVND (reference sequence). CDR3 length: 14 amino acids. The entire variable domain, with the rest obtained from reference TRBV19 and TRBJ1-1, is as follows: DGGITQSPKYLFRKEGQNVTLSCEQNLNHDAMYWYRQDPGQGLRLIYYSQIVNDFQKGDIAEGYSVSREKKESFPLTVTSAQKNPTAFYLCASSSWGQGLEAFFGQGTRLTVV.